This T cell receptor beta chain appears in the sequencing data of a study of blood T cell repertoires in COVID-19. In the study overall: PBMCs, B-cell-depleted T cells, or T cells were the source of the cDNA or gDNA that made up the material.

The CDR3 totals 13 residues. Between the trimmed V and J ends, which lost 2 bases and 3 bases, there was a span of 8 bases. Germline V gives CDR1 SGHVS, CDR2 FNYEAQ. The table came from immunoSEQ multiplex PCR; TCRdb's copy has only in-frame clones and leaves some out. Here the sample spans nearly 95,000 clones, 74% being singletons. The receptor's source is a man between 65 and 80 years old with COVID-19, enrolled during active disease. V is TRBV7-6 and J is TRBJ2-7, with a tentative D call TRBD1 (5 bases). Sequencing was performed on peripheral blood. The chain's CDR3 is CASSLSRGYEQYF. The CDR3 nucleotides are TGTGCCAGCAGCTTATCTAGGGGCTACGAGCAGTACTTC. Full variable domain (outside the CDR3, taken from reference TRBV7-6 and TRBJ2-7): GAGVSQSPRYKVTKRGQDVALRCDPISGHVSLYWYRQALGQGPEFLTYFNYEAQQDKSGLPNDRFSAERPEGSISTLTIQRTEQRDSAMYRCASSLSRGYEQYFGPGTRLTVT.